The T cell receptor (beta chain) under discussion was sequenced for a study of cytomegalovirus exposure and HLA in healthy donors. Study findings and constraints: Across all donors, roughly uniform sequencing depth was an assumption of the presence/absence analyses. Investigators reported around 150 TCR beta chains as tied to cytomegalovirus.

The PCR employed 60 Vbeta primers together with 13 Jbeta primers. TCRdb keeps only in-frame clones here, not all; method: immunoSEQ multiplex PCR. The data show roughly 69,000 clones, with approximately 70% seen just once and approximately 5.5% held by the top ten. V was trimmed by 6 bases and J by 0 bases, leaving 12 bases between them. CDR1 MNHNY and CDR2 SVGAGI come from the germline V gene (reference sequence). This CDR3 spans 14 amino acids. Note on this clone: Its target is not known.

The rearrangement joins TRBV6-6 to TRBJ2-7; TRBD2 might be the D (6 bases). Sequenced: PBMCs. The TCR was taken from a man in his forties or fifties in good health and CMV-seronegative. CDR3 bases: TGTGCCAGCAGCCCATCGACTAGCTCCTACGAGCAGTACTTC. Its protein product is CASSPSTSSYEQYF.